These 6 T cell receptor beta chains were all obtained from the same sample, sequenced in a study of T cell changes during pregnancy in multiple sclerosis. Assay: immunoSEQ multiplex PCR; the TCRdb copy retains only in-frame clones and omits some. This repertoire shows nearly 60,000 clones, 75% to 95% found once; its top ten account for about 0.49%. The sample in question was CD4+ T cells from peripheral blood mononuclear cells, obtained after pregnancy. The receptor source for this set is a female donor in good health, enrolled as a control in a pregnancy study.

CDR3: CASSIRQIDTQYF. CDR3 in DNA: TGTGCCAGTAGTATTCGACAGATTGATACGCAGTATTTT. The chain combines TRBV19 with TRBJ2-3; perhaps TRBD1 as D (5 bases). The V and J ends lost 3 bases and 6 bases respectively, with 10 bases between them. The length of the CDR3 is 13 residues. CDR1 is LNHDA and CDR2 is SQIVND in the germline V gene (reference sequence).

This chain joins TRBV9 and TRBJ2-7; a possible D gene is TRBD2 (5 bases). V lost 0 bases and J lost 5, with 18 bases in between. CDR3 size: 16 residues. The germline V gene has CDR1 SGDLS and CDR2 YYNGEE. The CDR3 here is CASSVGRRTAPHEQYF. The CDR3 nucleotides read TGTGCCAGCAGCGTAGGTCGTCGGACTGCTCCCCACGAGCAGTACTTC.

The rearrangement uses TRBV19 and TRBJ1-6; TRBD1 matches 10 bases. Germline CDR1 and CDR2: LNHDA and SQIVND (reference sequence). This CDR3 comprises 18 residues. V gave up 4 bases and J gave up 13 bases; unmatched junction bases: 19. The CDR3 sequence: CASSTVYRPDRGFFPLHF. The CDR3 DNA reads TGTGCCAGTAGTACCGTTTACCGCCCGGACAGGGGGTTCTTTCCCCTCCACTTT.

This chain uses TRBV27 with TRBJ2-7, with a tentative D call TRBD1 (5 bases). The CDR3 runs 13 residues. The V gene's germline CDR1 is MNHEY and CDR2 SMNVEV (reference sequence). Trimming pared 7 bases from V and 5 bases from J, leaving 15 bases between. The CDR3 bases are TGTGCCAGCACCGACCAGGGCCCCCACGAGCAGTACTTC. Its protein is CASTDQGPHEQYF.

The CDR3 DNA is TGCAGCGTCATAACCGGGACAGGGCTTTTCCCTGAAGCTTTCTTT. Translation gives CSVITGTGLFPEAFF. The rearrangement joins TRBV29-1 to TRBJ1-1, with 9 bases matching TRBD1. Germline V gene lookup returns CDR1 SQVTM and CDR2 ANQGSEA. CDR3 size: 15 residues. Trimming at V came to 6 bases and at J to 6 bases, leaving 14 bases not matched to a gene.

This rearrangement joins TRBV6-6 to TRBJ2-3, with a possible D match to TRBD2 (6 bases). The V end lost 6 bases, the J end lost 2 bases, and 15 bases lay between the germline ends. Germline assignment: CDR1 MNHNY and CDR2 SVGAGI (reference sequence). The CDR3 has 15 residues. CDR3 sequence (DNA): TGTGCCAGCAGGAAAATAGCGGCTCCCACAGATACGCAGTATTTT. Translation: CASRKIAAPTDTQYF.